The rows below give T cell receptor beta chains drawn from one sample of a study of T cell responses to AZD1222 COVID-19 vaccine. The table came from immunoSEQ multiplex PCR; TCRdb's copy has only in-frame clones and leaves some out. The sample gives roughly 150,000 clones, 85% to 95% of which show up once; around 2.5% is in the top ten. The sample in question was peripheral blood, obtained on day 0 of AZD1222 vaccination. Every receptor here comes from an adult in good health. Both conserved end residues are trimmed from each CDR3. A D gene is named only where the DNA matches it firmly.

v_gene	j_gene	d_gene	CDR3aa
TRBV5-1	TRBJ1-2	-	ASSLAGDYGYT
TRBV5-1	TRBJ1-3	-	ASSLFPGNTIY
TRBV4-2	TRBJ2-7	TRBD2	ASSHGGSGRAYEQY
TRBV7-9	TRBJ1-1	-	ASSRQMNTEAF
TRBV27	TRBJ1-1	-	ASSPIDRNTEAF
TRBV7-2	TRBJ2-1	TRBD1	ASIGSTGSAREQF
TRBV15	TRBJ2-5	-	ATSRDQTQETQY
TRBV12-3/TRBV12-4	TRBJ2-7	TRBD1	ASRGTGAYEQY
TRBV6-4	TRBJ2-2	TRBD2	ASSDLTSGRVSGELF
TRBV7-3	TRBJ1-5	-	ASSLERQANQPQH
TRBV7-2	TRBJ1-5	TRBD1	ASSYRGSDQPQH
TRBV7-9	TRBJ2-2	TRBD1	ASSLKGALDTGELF
TRBV28	TRBJ2-1	-	ASSFVFGATYNEQF
TRBV13	TRBJ2-1	TRBD1	ASSSAGQGADEQF
TRBV7-3	TRBJ2-2	-	ASSLVGTAETGELF
TRBV6-4	TRBJ1-6	-	ASSATGQADSPLH
TRBV7-5	TRBJ2-7	-	ARSLEDRAYEQY
TRBV7-2	TRBJ1-2	-	ASSLGQGLYGYT
TRBV27	TRBJ2-7	-	ASSFSASYEQY
TRBV3-1/TRBV3-2	TRBJ2-1	-	ASSQAAPNEQF
TRBV21-1	TRBJ2-3	-	ASSKDGREDSDTQY
TRBV5-1	TRBJ2-5	TRBD2	ASSLSGRVWETQY
TRBV27	TRBJ1-2	-	ASSLWEGTYGYT
TRBV27	TRBJ1-5	-	ASTLSRDQPQH
TRBV2	TRBJ1-2	-	ASSAVRDLRGYT
TRBV5-5	TRBJ1-5	TRBD1	ASSPVDREDQPQH
TRBV6-2/TRBV6-3	TRBJ2-5	-	ASSYSRAAGYQETQY
TRBV4-1	TRBJ2-2	-	ASHLGRRGSTGELF
TRBV3-1/TRBV3-2	TRBJ1-3	-	ASSHKGGRNTIY
TRBV7-9	TRBJ1-5	-	ASSPGYRGNQPQH
TRBV6-5	TRBJ1-1	TRBD1	ASSYLWTGNTEAF
TRBV5-1	TRBJ2-5	-	ASRGGGETQY
TRBV27	TRBJ1-1	-	ASSLRAANTEAF
TRBV30	TRBJ1-1	-	AWKPQGNTEAF
TRBV27	TRBJ2-6	TRBD1	ATGDSGPGANVLT
TRBV5-6	TRBJ2-5	-	ASSRSLGVQETQY
TRBV7-3	TRBJ2-1	-	ASSLIPLSYNEQF
TRBV7-8	TRBJ1-4	-	ASRSGVNQKLF
TRBV5-1	TRBJ2-2	TRBD1	ASGSGTGGRTGELF
TRBV27	TRBJ1-6	-	ASSFGDYNSPLH
TRBV4-3	TRBJ2-2	TRBD1	ASSLHPGGMAGELF
TRBV28	TRBJ1-1	-	ASTLGTEAF
TRBV5-6	TRBJ2-6	TRBD1	ASSLLSEAGGKGANVLT
TRBV4-2	TRBJ2-1	-	ASSQARGNEQF
TRBV6-4	TRBJ2-7	-	ASSLEGEGEYEQY
TRBV19	TRBJ1-1	TRBD1	ASSTIQGDLNTEAF
TRBV19	TRBJ1-2	-	ASSMGQGFYGYT
TRBV3-1/TRBV3-2	TRBJ2-3	-	ASSLEGVTDTQY
TRBV6-2/TRBV6-3	TRBJ1-5	-	ASSYLSSTGNQPQH
TRBV4-2	TRBJ2-1	TRBD2	ASSQIYSLTGLSGSSDNEQF
TRBV7-8	TRBJ2-4	TRBD2	ASSPRGGVSSKNIQY